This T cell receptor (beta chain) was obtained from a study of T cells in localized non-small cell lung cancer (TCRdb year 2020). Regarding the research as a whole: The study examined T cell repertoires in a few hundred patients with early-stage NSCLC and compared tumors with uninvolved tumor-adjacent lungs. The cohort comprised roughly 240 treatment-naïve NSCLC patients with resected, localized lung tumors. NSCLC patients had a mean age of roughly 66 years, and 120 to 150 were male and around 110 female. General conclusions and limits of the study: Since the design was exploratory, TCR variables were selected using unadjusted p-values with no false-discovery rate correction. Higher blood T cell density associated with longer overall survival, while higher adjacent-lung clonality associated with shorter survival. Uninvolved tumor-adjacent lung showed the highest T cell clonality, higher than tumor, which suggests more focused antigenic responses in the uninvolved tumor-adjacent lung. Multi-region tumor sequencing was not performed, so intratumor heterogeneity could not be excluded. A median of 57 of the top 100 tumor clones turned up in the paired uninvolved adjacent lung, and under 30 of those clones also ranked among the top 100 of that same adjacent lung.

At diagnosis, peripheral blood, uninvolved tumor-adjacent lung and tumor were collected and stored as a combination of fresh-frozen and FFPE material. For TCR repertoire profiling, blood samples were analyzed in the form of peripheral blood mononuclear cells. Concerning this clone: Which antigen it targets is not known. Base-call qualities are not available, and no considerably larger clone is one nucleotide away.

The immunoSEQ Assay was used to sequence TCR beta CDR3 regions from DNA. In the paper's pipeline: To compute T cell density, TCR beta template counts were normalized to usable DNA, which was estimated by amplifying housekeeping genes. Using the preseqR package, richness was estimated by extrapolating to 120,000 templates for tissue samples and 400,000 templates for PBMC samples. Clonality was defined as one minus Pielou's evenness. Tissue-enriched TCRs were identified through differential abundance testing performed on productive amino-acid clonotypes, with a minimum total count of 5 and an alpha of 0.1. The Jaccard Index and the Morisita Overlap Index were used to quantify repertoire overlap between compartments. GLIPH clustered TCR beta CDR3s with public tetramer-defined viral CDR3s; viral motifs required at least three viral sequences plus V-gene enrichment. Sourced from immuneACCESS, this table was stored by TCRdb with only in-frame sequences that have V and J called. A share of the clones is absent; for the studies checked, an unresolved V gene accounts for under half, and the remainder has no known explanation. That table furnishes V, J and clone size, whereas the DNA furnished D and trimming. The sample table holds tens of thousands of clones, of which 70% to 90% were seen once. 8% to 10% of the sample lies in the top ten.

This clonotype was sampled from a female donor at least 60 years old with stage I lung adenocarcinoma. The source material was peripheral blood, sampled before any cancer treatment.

The nucleotide sequence is TGTGCCAGCAGCCCGTCAACAGGGGTTGGCAATGAGCAGTTCTTC. The encoded protein is CASSPSTGVGNEQFF. The chain links TRBV9 with TRBJ2-1; TRBD1 lines up with 7 middle nucleotides. Its CDR3 holds 15 amino acids, cysteine through phenylalanine. Only the CDR3 part of the read is kept: 45 bases, read in frame from the first base. V has 4 bases trimmed and J has 6 bases trimmed; junction bases matching no gene number 10. Reading the germline V gene gives CDR1 SGDLS and CDR2 YYNGEE.